Sequencing of this T cell receptor beta chain was carried out in a study of regulatory T cells in long-lasting Graves disease. Study context: Persistent cases were those of Graves' disease that involved over 5 years of antithyroid drugs with positive TSH receptor antibodies.

The junction had 4 bases not matched to a gene; V was cut back by 1 base and J by 7 bases. CDR3 length: 15 residues. Germline CDR1 is SNHLY and CDR2 is FYNNEI. The time point denotes: persistent/refractory GD, antithyroid drugs over 5 years with positive TRAb. PBMC RNA was the source of the TCR library. TCR beta libraries were built with iRepertoire HTBI primers and Arm-PCR of CDR3 regions. MiXCR was run by TCRdb on the multiplex PCR reads, yielding one entry per CDR3 protein. This sample has some 450,000 distinct CDR3 sequences; around a quarter occur once, and the top ten carry roughly a quarter. This clonotype was recorded many times.

V is TRBV2 and J is TRBJ1-6; TRBD1 matches 7 bases. The sequenced sample was peripheral blood mononuclear cells (PBMCs), obtained when the disease was refractory, from a patient treated with antithyroid drugs. This TCR came from a female donor with Graves disease. DNA for the CDR3: TGTGCCAGCAGTGAAGTGGGACAGTCAAATTCACCCCTCCACTTT. This translates into CASSEVGQSNSPLHF. The full variable domain, its missing parts supplied by reference TRBV2 and TRBJ1-6, is EPEVTQTPSHQVTQMGQEVILRCVPISNHLYFYWYRQILGQKVEFLVSFYNNEISEKSEIFDDQFSVERPDGSNFTLKIRSTKLEDSAMYFCASSEVGQSNSPLHFGNGTRLTVT.